This entry lists 30 T cell receptor beta chains sequenced from one sample in a study. TCRdb re-called the 5' RACE reads through MiXCR, storing one row per CDR3 protein. Altogether around 500 distinct CDR3 sequences are present, roughly 18% being singletons, with the ten largest covering 22%. The sequenced sample was central memory T cells from blood PBMCs. Subset meaning: central memory CD4+ T cells. These receptors came from a male donor with HIV.

In its sample, this clonotype was seen a few times. This chain joins TRBV30 and TRBJ1-6; D ambiguous. Germline V gives CDR1 GTSNPN, CDR2 SVGIG (reference sequence). V was trimmed by 0 bases and J by 7 bases, leaving 7 bases between them. The CDR3 is made up of 13 amino acids. The CDR3 protein is CAWSVRPNSPLHF. The DNA of the CDR3 is TGTGCCTGGAGTGTACGTCCGAATTCACCCCTCCACTTT.

The rearrangement links TRBV29-1 to TRBJ2-2, with 8 positions matching TRBD1. This CDR3 has 15 residues. Unmatched junction bases numbered 7, after V lost 6 bases and J lost 1 base. Per germline, CDR1 SQVTM and CDR2 ANQGSEA. CDR3 nucleotides: TGCAGCGTCGCCCGTGGGACAGGGAACACCGGGGAGCTGTTTTTT. This sequence encodes CSVARGTGNTGELFF.

Relative to its sample, this clonotype is hyperexpanded. The V and J genes are TRBV2 and TRBJ1-2, with a tentative D call TRBD1 (5 bases). Trimming left V 4 bases short and J 4 bases short, with 13 bases between. The CDR3 is 14 amino acids. Germline V gene data show CDR1 as SNHLY and CDR2 as FYNNEI. The CDR3 loop reads CASSGQGRLYGYTF. The CDR3 DNA sequence: TGTGCCAGCAGTGGTCAGGGCAGACTCTATGGCTACACCTTC.

This clonotype was counted only a few times. The chain joins TRBV20-1 to TRBJ1-2, with a possible D match to TRBD1 (5 bases). With 5 bases removed from V and 4 bases from J, the gap between germline ends came to 20 bases. Germline CDR1 reads DFQATT; CDR2 reads SNEGSKA (reference sequence). The CDR3 spans 15 residues. The CDR3 DNA is TGCAGTGCTTCCCGTGGGGGTCCGTTGGTCTATGGCTACACCTTC. Its protein is CSASRGGPLVYGYTF.

The table lists this clonotype with a few counts. The V call is TRBV12-3 or TRBV12-4, the J call TRBJ2-5; possibly TRBD1 or TRBD2 for D (5 bases each). Trimming shortened V by 6 bases and J by 5 bases, and 16 bases separated the two germline ends. CDR3 length: 14 residues. The CDR3 DNA sequence: TGTGCCAGCAGCCTCTCGGGAAGGGGTGAGACCCAGTACTTC. Its protein product is CASSLSGRGETQYF.

The table lists this clonotype with a count of one. The chain recombines TRBV11-3 with TRBJ2-3; no clear D gene. The length of the CDR3 is 14 residues. The germline V gene has CDR1 SGHNT and CDR2 YENEEA. The V end was cut by 1 base, the J end by 5 bases, with 10 bases between. CDR3 sequence: CASSLGDLGDTQYF. DNA for the CDR3: TGTGCCAGCAGCTTAGGCGATCTAGGAGATACGCAGTATTTT.

This rearrangement joins TRBV21-1 to TRBJ2-3; the D call of TRBD1 is as the table states it, not checked on the DNA. TRBV21-1 is a pseudogene. The CDR3 has 15 amino acids. In DNA form, the CDR3 reads TGTGCCAGCAGCAAAGAACAGGGTGGCACAGATACGCAGTATTTT. Amino acids: CASSKEQGGTDTQYF.

In its sample, this clonotype is large (0.1 to 1%). V gene TRBV6-5 combines with J gene TRBJ1-1; the D gene is possibly TRBD1 (5 bases). Deletions cut 0 bases from V and 8 bases from J, with 13 bases between. This CDR3 is 14 amino acids long. Per the germline V gene, CDR1 is MNHEY and CDR2 is SVGAGI. In DNA, the CDR3 is TGTGCCAGCAGTTACTCGAAGGCAGGGCGCGAAGCTTTCTTT. This translates into CASSYSKAGREAFF.

This clonotype has more than one count but fewer than ten. The chain employs TRBV24-1 and TRBJ2-1, with 10 bases identical to TRBD2. Germline CDR1 is KGHDR and CDR2 is SFDVKD. The V segment lost 4 bases and the J segment 4 bases; nucleotides outside the gene matches: 6. The CDR3 totals 16 residues. As DNA, the CDR3 is TGTGCCACCAGTGACAGGACTAGCGGAGCATACAATGAGCAGTTCTTC. This translates into CATSDRTSGAYNEQFF.

This clonotype has only a few counts. The gene calls are TRBV6-2 or TRBV6-3 and TRBJ1-2, with 7 nucleotides matching TRBD1. V lost 4 bases, J lost 6 bases, and 5 bases stayed unmatched. The CDR3 length is 13 residues. Germline V gene lookup returns CDR1 MNHEY and CDR2 SVGEGT. The CDR3 loop is CASSSQGMDGYTF. DNA for the CDR3: TGTGCCAGCAGTTCACAGGGGATGGATGGCTACACCTTC.

By sample fraction, this clonotype is large. The chain couples TRBV7-6 to TRBJ1-1; D is undetermined. Germline CDR1 is SGHVS and CDR2 is FNYEAQ. The CDR3 covers 13 residues. Trimming cost V 4 bases and J 0 bases, with 6 bases left between them. The CDR3 region is CASSSIVNTEAFF. CDR3 in DNA: TGTGCCAGCAGCTCAATTGTGAACACTGAAGCTTTCTTT.

The rearrangement links TRBV27 to TRBJ1-1; D remains unclear. This CDR3 comprises 12 residues. Trimming took 8 bases from V and 7 from J, leaving 14 bases between them. CDR1 and CDR2 (germline): MNHEY, SMNVEV (reference sequence). CDR3 protein: CASGFGGSEAFF. CDR3 nucleotides: TGTGCCAGCGGATTTGGCGGCAGTGAAGCTTTCTTT.

This chain joins TRBV7-2 and TRBJ2-3; the D gene is possibly TRBD2 (6 bases). CDR1 SGHTA and CDR2 FQGNSA come from the germline V gene. This CDR3 comprises 18 residues. V dropped 6 bases and J dropped 1 base, with 23 bases sitting between them. The CDR3 nucleotides are TGTGCCAGCAGAGAAAGGGTTGGGGACTTACTCGGCACAGATACGCAGTATTTT. It codes for CASRERVGDLLGTDTQYF.

This clonotype turned up a few times. The V gene is TRBV2, the J gene TRBJ1-2, with 8 nucleotides matching TRBD1. The CDR3 loop spans 13 amino acids. CDR1 is SNHLY, CDR2 FYNNEI, per germline. V lost 7 bases, J lost 4 bases, and 5 bases stayed unmatched. The CDR3 DNA reads as TGTGCCAGCACCAGAGACAGGGGCTATGGCTACACCTTC. It codes for CASTRDRGYGYTF.

The genes are TRBV5-1 and TRBJ2-3, with D possibly being TRBD2 (6 bases). The CDR3 extends over 15 amino acids. V was cut by 0 bases and J by 3 bases, with 11 bases left in between. The germline V gene encodes CDR1 SGHRS and CDR2 YFSETQ. The CDR3 loop is CASSLGAGRTDTQYF. CDR3 sequence (DNA): TGCGCCAGCAGCTTGGGGGCGGGAAGAACAGATACGCAGTATTTT. Full variable domain (outside the CDR3, taken from reference TRBV5-1 and TRBJ2-3): KAGVTQTPRYLIKTRGQQVTLSCSPISGHRSVSWYQQTPGQGLQFLFEYFSETQRNKGNFPGRFSGRQFSNSRSEMNVSTLELGDSALYLCASSLGAGRTDTQYFGPGTRLTVL.

J is TRBJ1-1 and V is TRBV6-1; D not certain. V was clipped by 7 bases and J by 4 bases, with 16 bases between them. The CDR3 is made up of 14 amino acids. CDR1 is MNHNS, CDR2 SASEGT, per germline. The chain's CDR3 is CASNPGVVGTEAFF. In DNA form, the CDR3 reads TGTGCCAGCAACCCGGGAGTGGTTGGCACTGAAGCTTTCTTT.

V gene TRBV23-1 combines with J gene TRBJ2-1, with 8 bases identical to TRBD1. TRBV23-1 belongs to the ORF category, with a function that is uncertain. The V and J ends lost 6 bases and 5 bases, in that order; junction bases with no gene match: 12. The CDR3 has 16 amino acids. The DNA of the CDR3 is TGCGCCAGCAGCCCCAGCGACAGGGGCCCTAACAATGAGCAGTTCTTC. Translating it yields CASSPSDRGPNNEQFF.

This clonotype has just one count. V is TRBV5-1 and J is TRBJ2-2; TRBD2 matches 8 bases. Germline CDR1 SGHRS, CDR2 YFSETQ. V lost 3 bases, J lost 6 bases, and 13 bases stayed unmatched. This CDR3 spans 17 amino acids. The CDR3 here is CASSWARGAGASGELFF. DNA for the CDR3: TGCGCCAGCAGCTGGGCCCGAGGAGCGGGAGCGTCCGGGGAGCTGTTTTTT.

The chain is built from TRBV10-3 and TRBJ2-3, with D perhaps TRBD1 (5 bases). From germline, CDR1 is ENHRY and CDR2 SYGVKD. Trimming took off 2 bases at V and 4 bases at J, with 13 bases between the two ends. This CDR3 region has 15 residues. CDR3 DNA: TGTGCCATCAGTGAGCTGGACACCCGCCCAGATACGCAGTATTTT. This encodes CAISELDTRPDTQYF.

This chain joins TRBV20-1 and TRBJ1-2; tentative D call: TRBD1 (5 bases). Per the germline V gene, CDR1 is DFQATT and CDR2 is SNEGSKA (reference sequence). This CDR3 is built from 14 residues. V lost 6 bases and J lost 1, with 15 bases in between. The CDR3 loop reads CSASREGRNYGYTF. The CDR3 DNA reads as TGCAGTGCCAGCCGGGAGGGACGTAACTATGGCTACACCTTC.

This clonotype was observed a few times. The rearrangement joins TRBV10-1 to TRBJ1-6, with TRBD1 identical over 7 bases. CDR1 and CDR2 from the germline V gene are WNHNN and SYGVQD (reference sequence). Trimming removed 4 bases from V and 5 bases from J; junction bases left unmatched: 2. This CDR3 spans 14 amino acids. CDR3 DNA sequence: TGCGCCAGCAGTGCGGGACAGAATAATTCACCCCTCCACTTT. This codes for CASSAGQNNSPLHF.

In this sample, this clonotype turned up a few times. The rearrangement links TRBV20-1 to TRBJ2-2; TRBD2 matches at 7 bases. The CDR3 is made up of 16 amino acids. Germline V gene lookup returns CDR1 DFQATT and CDR2 SNEGSKA (reference sequence). The trim removed 0 bases at V and 5 bases at J, leaving 9 bases unmatched. As DNA, the CDR3 is TGCAGTGCTAGAGATGGGGGGGAGGTTTCGACCGGGGAGCTGTTTTTT. Protein sequence: CSARDGGEVSTGELFF.

The rearrangement links TRBV11-2 to TRBJ2-7, with D hard to call. The CDR3 is 13 amino acids. In germline, CDR1 is SGHAT, CDR2 FQNNGV. V lost 5 bases and J 5 bases, leaving 13 bases between the germline ends. For the CDR3, the DNA is TGTGCCAGCAGCCCAAGAAGCGAGGACGAGCAGTACTTC. Translated, it gives CASSPRSEDEQYF.

V is TRBV5-1 and J is TRBJ2-2; D ambiguous. V lost 2 bases to trimming and J lost 4 bases, with 6 bases between them. The CDR3 is made up of 13 amino acids. Germline CDR1 SGHRS, CDR2 YFSETQ. The CDR3 DNA is TGCGCCAGCAGCTTAGACGGCACCGGGGAGCTGTTTTTT. This sequence encodes CASSLDGTGELFF.

This clonotype appeared a few times. J is TRBJ1-2 and V is TRBV4-3, with D maybe TRBD1 (5 bases). V was pared by 1 base and J by 6 bases, with 24 bases between. This CDR3 contains 18 residues. Germline V lookup: CDR1 LGHNA, CDR2 YSLEER. Here the CDR3 reads CASSQARQRDNRDNGYTF. In DNA form, the CDR3 reads TGCGCCAGCAGCCAAGCCAGACAGCGGGATAATCGGGATAATGGCTACACCTTC.

In this sample, this clonotype turned up a few times. This chain links TRBV5-6 with TRBJ1-3; D unresolved. V was pared by 0 bases and J by 2 bases, with 12 bases between. The CDR3 covers 16 residues. CDR1 and CDR2 (germline): SGHDT, YYEEEE. The CDR3 spells CASSLAGNIAGNTIYF. CDR3 sequence (DNA): TGTGCCAGCAGCTTGGCGGGGAACATAGCTGGAAACACCATATATTTT.

The V and J genes are TRBV4-1 and TRBJ2-3; the D is unclear. This CDR3 is built from 14 residues. From germline, CDR1 is MGHRA and CDR2 YSYEKL. Trimming took off 2 bases at V and 5 bases at J, with 11 bases between the two ends. CDR3 in DNA: TGCGCCAGCAGCCAACTAGGGTTTGGAGATACGCAGTATTTT. It specifies CASSQLGFGDTQYF.

The chain uses TRBV9 and TRBJ1-1; no clear D. V lost 0 bases to trimming and J lost 3 bases, with 3 bases between them. Germline values: CDR1 SGDLS, CDR2 YYNGEE. The CDR3 consists of 12 residues. In DNA form, the CDR3 reads TGTGCCAGCAGCGTAGGGGACACTGAAGCTTTCTTT. This encodes CASSVGDTEAFF. Full variable domain (missing parts from reference TRBV9 and TRBJ1-1): DSGVTQTPKHLITATGQRVTLRCSPRSGDLSVYWYQQSLDQGLQFLIQYYNGEERAKGNILERFSAQQFPDLHSELNLSSLELGDSALYFCASSVGDTEAFFGQGTRLTVV.

This clonotype showed up just a few times. The V and J genes are TRBV28 and TRBJ1-5; possibly TRBD1 for D (6 bases). CDR3 length: 14 residues. V dropped 2 bases and J dropped 4 bases, with 9 bases sitting between them. CDR1 and CDR2 from the germline V gene are MDHEN and SYDVKM. CDR3 sequence (DNA): TGTGCCAGCAGTTTAGGCAGGGGAAATCAGCCCCAGCATTTT. Translation gives CASSLGRGNQPQHF.

This chain connects TRBV7-3 to TRBJ1-5, with D unclear. Between the trimmed V and J ends, which lost 4 bases and 2 bases, there was a span of 15 bases. Germline V gives CDR1 SGHTA, CDR2 FQGTGA. The CDR3 loop spans 16 amino acids. The CDR3 reads CASSYMRGNGNQPQHF. CDR3 coding DNA: TGTGCCAGCAGCTATATGCGAGGGAACGGCAATCAGCCCCAGCATTTT.